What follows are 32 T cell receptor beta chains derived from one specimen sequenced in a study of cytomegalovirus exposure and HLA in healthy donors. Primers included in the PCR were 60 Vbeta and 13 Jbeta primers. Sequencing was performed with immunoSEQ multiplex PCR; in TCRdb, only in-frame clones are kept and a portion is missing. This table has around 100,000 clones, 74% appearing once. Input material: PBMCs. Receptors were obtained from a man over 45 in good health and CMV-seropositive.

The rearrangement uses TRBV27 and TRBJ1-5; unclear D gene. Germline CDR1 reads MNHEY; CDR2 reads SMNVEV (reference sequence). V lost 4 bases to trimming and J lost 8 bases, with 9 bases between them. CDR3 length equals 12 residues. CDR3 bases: TGTGCCAGCAGTTCGCCGGGTGAGCCCCAGCATTTT. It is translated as CASSSPGEPQHF.

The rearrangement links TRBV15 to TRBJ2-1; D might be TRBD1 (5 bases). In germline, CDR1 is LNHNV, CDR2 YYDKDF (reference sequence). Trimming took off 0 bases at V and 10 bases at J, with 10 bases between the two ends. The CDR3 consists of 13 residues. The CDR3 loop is CATSREVNREQFF. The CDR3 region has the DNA TGTGCCACCAGCAGAGAGGTTAACAGGGAGCAGTTCTTC.

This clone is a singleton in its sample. The CDR3 DNA reads as TGTGCCAGCAGTTCGACAGCCGTAGTTAGGGAGCAGTACTTC. This encodes CASSSTAVVREQYF. The chain carries TRBV27 and TRBJ2-7; TRBD1 is a possible D gene (5 bases). CDR1 MNHEY and CDR2 SMNVEV come from the germline V gene (reference sequence). Trimming removed 4 bases from V and 7 bases from J, with 17 bases in between. This CDR3 contains 14 residues.

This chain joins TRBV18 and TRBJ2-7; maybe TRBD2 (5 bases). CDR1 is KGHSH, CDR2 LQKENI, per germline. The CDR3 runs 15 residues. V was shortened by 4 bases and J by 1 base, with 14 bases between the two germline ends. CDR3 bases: TGTGCCAGCTCACGGTCCCTAACGGGGTCCTACGAGCAGTACTTC. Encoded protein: CASSRSLTGSYEQYF. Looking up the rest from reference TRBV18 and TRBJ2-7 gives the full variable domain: NAGVMQNPRHLVRRRGQEARLRCSPMKGHSHVYWYRQLPEEGLKFMVYLQKENIIDESGMPKERFSAEFPKEGPSILRIQQVVRGDSAAYFCASSRSLTGSYEQYFGPGTRLTVT.

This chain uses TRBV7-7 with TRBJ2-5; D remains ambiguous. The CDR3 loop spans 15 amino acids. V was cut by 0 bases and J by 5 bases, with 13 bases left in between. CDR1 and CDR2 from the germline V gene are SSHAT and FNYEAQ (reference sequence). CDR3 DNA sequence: TGTGCCAGCAGCTTAGCGCAGGCCTACGGTGAGACCCAGTACTTC. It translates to CASSLAQAYGETQYF.

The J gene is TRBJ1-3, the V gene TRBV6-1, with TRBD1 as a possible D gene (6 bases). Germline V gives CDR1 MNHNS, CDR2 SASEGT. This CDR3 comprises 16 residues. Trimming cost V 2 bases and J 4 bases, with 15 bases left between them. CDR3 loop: CASSEIFWGPGNTIYF. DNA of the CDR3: TGTGCCAGCAGTGAAATCTTTTGGGGGCCAGGAAACACCATATATTTT.

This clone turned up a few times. CDR3 DNA: TGCGCCAGCAGCCCCGACACCACGAACACCGGGGAGCTGTTTTTT. It encodes CASSPDTTNTGELFF. This chain uses TRBV5-1 with TRBJ2-2; D ambiguous. Germline loops: CDR1 SGHRS, CDR2 YFSETQ. The CDR3 is 15 residues long. V shed 4 bases and J shed 0 bases, with 10 bases lying between them.

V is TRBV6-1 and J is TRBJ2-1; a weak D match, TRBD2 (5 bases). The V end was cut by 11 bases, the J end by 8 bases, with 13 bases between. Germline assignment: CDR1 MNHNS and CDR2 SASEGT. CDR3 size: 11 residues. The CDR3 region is CASFIAHEQFF. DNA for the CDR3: TGTGCCTCATTTATAGCGCATGAGCAGTTCTTC.

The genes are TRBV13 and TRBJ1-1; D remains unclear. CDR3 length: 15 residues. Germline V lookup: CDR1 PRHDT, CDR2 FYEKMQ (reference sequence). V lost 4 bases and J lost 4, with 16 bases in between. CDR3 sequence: CASSSGPRWSTEAFF. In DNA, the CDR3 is TGTGCCAGCAGCTCAGGACCGAGGTGGAGCACTGAAGCTTTCTTT.

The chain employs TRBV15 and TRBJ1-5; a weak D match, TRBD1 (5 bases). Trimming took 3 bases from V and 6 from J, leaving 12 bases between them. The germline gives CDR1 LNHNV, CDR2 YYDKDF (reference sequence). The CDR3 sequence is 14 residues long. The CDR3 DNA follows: TGTGCCACCAGCAGGGGGCGACAAGCTCAGCCCCAGCATTTT. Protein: CATSRGRQAQPQHF.

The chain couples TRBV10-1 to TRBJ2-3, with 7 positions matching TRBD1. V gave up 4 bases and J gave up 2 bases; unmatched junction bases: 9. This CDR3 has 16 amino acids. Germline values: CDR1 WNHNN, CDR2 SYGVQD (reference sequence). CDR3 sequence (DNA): TGCGCCAGCAGTGCAGGTAGAGGGGGCATCACAGATACGCAGTATTTT. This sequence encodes CASSAGRGGITDTQYF.

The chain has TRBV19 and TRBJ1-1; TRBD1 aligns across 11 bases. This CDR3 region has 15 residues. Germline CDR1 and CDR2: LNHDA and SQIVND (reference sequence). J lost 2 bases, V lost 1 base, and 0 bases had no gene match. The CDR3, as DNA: TGTGCCAGTAGTATAGGGACAGGGGGCAACACTGAAGCTTTCTTT. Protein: CASSIGTGGNTEAFF.

CDR3: CASSLNGGTGVETQYF. CDR3 nucleotides: TGTGCCAGCAGCTTAAACGGAGGGACAGGGGTTGAGACCCAGTACTTC. The rearrangement links TRBV7-3 to TRBJ2-5; 10 positions agree with TRBD1. The CDR3 contains 16 residues. Germline values: CDR1 SGHTA, CDR2 FQGTGA. Trimming at V came to 1 base and at J to 5 bases, leaving 7 bases not matched to a gene.

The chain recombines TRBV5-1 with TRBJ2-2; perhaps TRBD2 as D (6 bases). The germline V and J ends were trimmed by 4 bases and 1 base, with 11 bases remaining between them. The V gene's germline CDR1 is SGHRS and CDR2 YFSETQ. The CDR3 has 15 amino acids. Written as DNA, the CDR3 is TGCGCCAGCAGCGGCGGGACTCTGAACACCGGGGAGCTGTTTTTT. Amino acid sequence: CASSGGTLNTGELFF.

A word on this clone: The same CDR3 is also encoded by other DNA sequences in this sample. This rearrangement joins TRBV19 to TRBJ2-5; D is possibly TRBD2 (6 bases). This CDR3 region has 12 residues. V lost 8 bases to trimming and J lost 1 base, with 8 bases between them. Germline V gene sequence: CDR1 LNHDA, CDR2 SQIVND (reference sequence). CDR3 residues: CASVGGQETQYF. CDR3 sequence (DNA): TGTGCCAGTGTGGGAGGCCAAGAGACCCAGTACTTC.

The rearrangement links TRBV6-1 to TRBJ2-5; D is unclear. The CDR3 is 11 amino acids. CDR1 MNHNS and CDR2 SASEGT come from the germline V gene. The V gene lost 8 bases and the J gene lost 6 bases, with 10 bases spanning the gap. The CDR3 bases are TGTGCCAGCGGGCAGATACAGACCCAGTACTTC. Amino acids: CASGQIQTQYF.

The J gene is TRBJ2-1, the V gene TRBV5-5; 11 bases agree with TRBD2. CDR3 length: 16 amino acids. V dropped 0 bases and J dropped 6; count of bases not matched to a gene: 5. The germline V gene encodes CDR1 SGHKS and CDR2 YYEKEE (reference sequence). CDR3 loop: CASSLVGLAATNEQFF. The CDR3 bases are TGTGCCAGCAGCTTGGTGGGACTAGCGGCTACCAATGAGCAGTTCTTC.

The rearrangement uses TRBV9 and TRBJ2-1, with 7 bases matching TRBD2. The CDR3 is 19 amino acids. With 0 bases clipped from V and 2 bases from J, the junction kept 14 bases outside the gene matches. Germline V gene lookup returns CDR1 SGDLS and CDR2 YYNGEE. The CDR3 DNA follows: TGTGCCAGCAGCGTAGTGGCGGGGGAGCGTACTGGCGCCTACAATGAGCAGTTCTTC. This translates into CASSVVAGERTGAYNEQFF. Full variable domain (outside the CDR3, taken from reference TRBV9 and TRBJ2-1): DSGVTQTPKHLITATGQRVTLRCSPRSGDLSVYWYQQSLDQGLQFLIQYYNGEERAKGNILERFSAQQFPDLHSELNLSSLELGDSALYFCASSVVAGERTGAYNEQFFGPGTRLTVL.

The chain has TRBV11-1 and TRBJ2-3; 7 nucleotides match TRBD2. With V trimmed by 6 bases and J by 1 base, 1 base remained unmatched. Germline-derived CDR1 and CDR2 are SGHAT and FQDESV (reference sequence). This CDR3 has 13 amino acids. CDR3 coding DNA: TGTGCCAGCAGTCGGGGGGGCACAGATACGCAGTATTTT. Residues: CASSRGGTDTQYF.

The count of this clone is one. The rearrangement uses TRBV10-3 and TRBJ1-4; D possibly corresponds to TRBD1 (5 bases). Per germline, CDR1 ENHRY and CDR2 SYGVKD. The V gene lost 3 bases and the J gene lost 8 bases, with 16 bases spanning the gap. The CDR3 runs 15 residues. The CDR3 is CAISDMGGLNEKLFF. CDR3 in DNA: TGTGCCATCAGTGACATGGGGGGATTAAACGAAAAACTGTTTTTT.

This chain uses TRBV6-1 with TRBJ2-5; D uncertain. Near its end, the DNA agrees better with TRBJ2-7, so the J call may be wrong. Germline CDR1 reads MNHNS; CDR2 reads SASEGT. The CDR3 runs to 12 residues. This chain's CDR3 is CASSGWSIEQYF. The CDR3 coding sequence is TGTGCCAGCAGTGGATGGTCTATCGAGCAGTACTTC.

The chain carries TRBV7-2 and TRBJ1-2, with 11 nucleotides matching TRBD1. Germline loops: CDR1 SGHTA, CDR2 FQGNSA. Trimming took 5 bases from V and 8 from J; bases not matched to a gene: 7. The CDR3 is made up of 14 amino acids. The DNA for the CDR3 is TGTGCCAGCAGCACCCGGGACAGGGGGTACGGCTACACCTTC. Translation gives CASSTRDRGYGYTF.

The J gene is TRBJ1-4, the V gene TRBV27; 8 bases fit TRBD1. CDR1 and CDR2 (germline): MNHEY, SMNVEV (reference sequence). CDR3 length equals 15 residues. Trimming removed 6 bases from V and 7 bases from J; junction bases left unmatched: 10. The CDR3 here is CASSSRQGIAEKLFF. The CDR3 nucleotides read TGTGCCAGCAGCTCGAGACAGGGGATTGCTGAAAAACTGTTTTTT.

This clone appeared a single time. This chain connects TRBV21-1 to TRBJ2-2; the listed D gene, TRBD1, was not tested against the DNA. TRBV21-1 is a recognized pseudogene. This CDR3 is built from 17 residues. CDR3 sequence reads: CASSKADRAQDTGELFF. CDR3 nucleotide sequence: TGTGCCAGCAGCAAAGCCGACAGGGCACAGGACACCGGGGAGCTGTTTTTT.

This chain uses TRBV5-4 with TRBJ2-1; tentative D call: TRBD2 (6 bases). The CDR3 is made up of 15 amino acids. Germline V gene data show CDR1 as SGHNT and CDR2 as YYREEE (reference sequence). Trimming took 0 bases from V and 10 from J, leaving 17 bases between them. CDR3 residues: CASSLGTTPRREQFF. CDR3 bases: TGTGCCAGCAGCTTGGGGACTACCCCGCGACGAGAGCAGTTCTTC. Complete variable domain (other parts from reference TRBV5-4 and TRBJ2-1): ETGVTQSPTHLIKTRGQQVTLRCSSQSGHNTVSWYQQALGQGPQFIFQYYREEENGRGNFPPRFSGLQFPNYSSELNVNALELDDSALYLCASSLGTTPRREQFFGPGTRLTVL.

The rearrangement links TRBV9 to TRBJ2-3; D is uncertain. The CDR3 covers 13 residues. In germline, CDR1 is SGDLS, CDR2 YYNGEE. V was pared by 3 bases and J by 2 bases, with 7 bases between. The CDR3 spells CASSDTFTDTQYF. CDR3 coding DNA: TGTGCCAGCAGCGACACATTCACAGATACGCAGTATTTT.

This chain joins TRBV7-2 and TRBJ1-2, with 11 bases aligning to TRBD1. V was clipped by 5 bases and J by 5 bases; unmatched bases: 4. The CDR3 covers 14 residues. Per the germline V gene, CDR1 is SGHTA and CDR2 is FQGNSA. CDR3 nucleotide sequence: TGTGCCAGCAGCCCGGACAGGGGGCCGTATGGCTACACCTTC. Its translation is CASSPDRGPYGYTF.

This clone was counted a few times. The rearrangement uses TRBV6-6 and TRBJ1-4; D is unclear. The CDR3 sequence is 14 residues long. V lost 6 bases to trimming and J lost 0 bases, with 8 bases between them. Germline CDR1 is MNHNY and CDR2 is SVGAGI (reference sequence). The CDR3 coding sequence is TGTGCCAGCAGGAACGGAGCAACTAATGAAAAACTGTTTTTT. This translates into CASRNGATNEKLFF.

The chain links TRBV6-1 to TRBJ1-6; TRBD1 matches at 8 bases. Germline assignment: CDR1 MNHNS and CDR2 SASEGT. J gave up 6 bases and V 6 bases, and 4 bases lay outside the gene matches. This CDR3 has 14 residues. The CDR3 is CASSGQGINSPLHF. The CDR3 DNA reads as TGTGCCAGCAGCGGACAGGGAATTAATTCACCCCTCCACTTT.

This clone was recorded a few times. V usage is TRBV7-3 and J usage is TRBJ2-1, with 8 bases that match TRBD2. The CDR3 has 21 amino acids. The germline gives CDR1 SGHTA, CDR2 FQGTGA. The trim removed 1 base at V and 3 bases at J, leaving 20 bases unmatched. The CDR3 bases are TGTGCCAGCAGCTTAAGGGGTAGTCTCGGGAGGGCCCGACTGATCTACAATGAGCAGTTCTTC. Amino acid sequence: CASSLRGSLGRARLIYNEQFF.

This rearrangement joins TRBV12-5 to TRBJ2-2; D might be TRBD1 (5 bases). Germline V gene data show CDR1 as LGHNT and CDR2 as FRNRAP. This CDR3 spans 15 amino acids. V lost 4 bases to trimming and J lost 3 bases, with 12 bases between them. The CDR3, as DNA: TGTGCTAGTGGTTCTAATGACAGATACACCGGGGAGCTGTTTTTT. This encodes CASGSNDRYTGELFF.

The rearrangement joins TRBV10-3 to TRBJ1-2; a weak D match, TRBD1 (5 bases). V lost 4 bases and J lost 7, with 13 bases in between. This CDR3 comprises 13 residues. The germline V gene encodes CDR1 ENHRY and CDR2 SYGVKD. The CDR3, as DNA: TGTGCCATCAGTGGGGGCAGTGCCTTTGGCTACACCTTC. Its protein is CAISGGSAFGYTF.